This TCR beta chain was sequenced in a study of T cell responses to AZD1222 COVID-19 vaccine. General study points: There were vaccine-associated CD4 TCRs across spike, dominant at 160-218 and 743-854. Sampling captured repertoires only after the peak T cell response.

In germline, CDR1 is LNHDA, CDR2 SQIVND (reference sequence). Trimming took 4 bases from V and 6 from J, leaving 12 bases between them. The CDR3 consists of 13 residues. Comments on this clone: The antigen is unknown.

The assay was immunoSEQ multiplex PCR, and TCRdb's table has in-frame clones only and misses some. The sample records about 150,000 clones, around 90% being singletons. The receptor was derived from an adult in good health. The sequencing here drew on peripheral blood, taken on day 0 of AZD1222 vaccination. The chain carries TRBV19 and TRBJ1-1; TRBD1 is a possible D gene (6 bases). CDR3 amino acids: CASSRAAGAEAFF. The CDR3 DNA reads TGTGCCAGTAGTAGGGCCGCAGGGGCTGAAGCTTTCTTT.